Below, 23 T cell receptor beta chains from the same sample are listed, as sequenced in a study of STAT3 mutations in large granular lymphocyte leukemia (dated by TCRdb to the late 2010s). The method behind the library was the immunoSEQ multiplex PCR assay. Here the immuneACCESS table is served through TCRdb, limited to in-frame sequences with V and J called. Missing clones are a known gap in these copies; in checked studies unresolved V genes cover under half, and the rest lacks a known reason. The sample table lists 9,500 to 12,000 clones, roughly 85% of them with a count of one. Roughly nine tenths of the sample rests with the top ten. What the research found in general, with its limitations: All T-LGLL patients had at least one immunodominant TCRbeta clonotype, and roughly half had multiple immunodominant subclonotypes.

For these TCRs, the target antigens are not known. The sequenced sample was peripheral blood mononuclear cells. The receptors were sampled from an elderly man with T-cell large granular lymphocyte leukemia. Some clones in this sample may be carry-over from other donors' samples. The age is the age at diagnosis.

This chain links TRBV7-9 with TRBJ1-6; TRBD1 aligns across 9 bases. Trimming cost V 5 bases and J 11 bases; bases outside gene matches: 10. CDR1 is SEHNR and CDR2 is FQNEAQ in the germline V gene (reference sequence). The length of the CDR3 is 15 residues. CDR3 sequence: CASSGGQGIGTPLHF. DNA for the CDR3: TGTGCCAGCAGCGGCGGACAGGGGATCGGTACACCCCTCCACTTT.

The chain recombines TRBV5-6 with TRBJ2-2; no firm D call. There are 15 residues in the CDR3. The germline CDR1 and CDR2 sequences are SGHDT and YYEEEE. V was clipped by 0 bases and J by 1 base, with 7 bases between them. The CDR3: CASSLDLRNTGELFF. CDR3 bases: TGTGCCAGCAGCTTGGACTTGAGGAACACCGGGGAGCTGTTTTTT.

The rearrangement links TRBV7-9 to TRBJ1-2; D not resolved. Germline-derived CDR1 and CDR2 are SEHNR and FQNEAQ (reference sequence). The V end lost 1 base, the J end lost 6 bases, and 9 bases lay between the germline ends. The CDR3 consists of 13 residues. The DNA for the CDR3 is TGTGCCAGCAGCTTAGAAGGAATCCATGGCTACACCTTC. Amino acid sequence: CASSLEGIHGYTF.

The gene calls are TRBV29-1 and TRBJ2-7, with 10 nucleotides matching TRBD1. Trimming removed 7 bases from V and 2 bases from J; junction bases left unmatched: 5. The germline V gene encodes CDR1 SQVTM and CDR2 ANQGSEA. CDR3 length: 13 residues. CDR3 residues: CSARQGAAYEQYF. As DNA, the CDR3 is TGCAGCGCCAGACAGGGGGCCGCCTACGAGCAGTACTTC.

This clone was recorded a few times. The V and J genes are TRBV25-1 and TRBJ2-7; D tentatively reads TRBD1 or TRBD2 (5 bases each). The CDR3 runs to 14 residues. Germline loops: CDR1 MGHDK, CDR2 SYGVNS. Trimming stripped 10 bases from V and 0 bases from J, with 16 bases between. CDR3 nucleotide sequence: TGTGCCACCCAAGGGGCAGGGAGCTCCTACGAGCAGTACTTC. This translates into CATQGAGSSYEQYF.

This clone qualifies as medium-sized. The gene calls are TRBV19 and TRBJ2-7; 13 bases agree with TRBD2. The trim removed 9 bases at V and 5 bases at J, leaving 10 bases unmatched. This CDR3 has 15 amino acids. CDR1 LNHDA and CDR2 SQIVND come from the germline V gene (reference sequence). The CDR3 here is CASARTSGGFDEQYF. The CDR3, as DNA: TGTGCCAGCGCCAGGACTAGCGGGGGATTTGACGAGCAGTACTTC.

The chain combines TRBV5-1 with TRBJ2-6, with D unclear. The germline V gene encodes CDR1 SGHRS and CDR2 YFSETQ. Trimming removed 0 bases at V and 1 base at J, with 11 bases between. The CDR3 has 17 residues. The DNA of the CDR3 is TGCGCCAGCAGCTTGGTGGTACAAGTATCTGGGGCCAACGTCCTGACTTTC. It specifies CASSLVVQVSGANVLTF. Variable domain in full (rest from reference TRBV5-1 and TRBJ2-6): KAGVTQTPRYLIKTRGQQVTLSCSPISGHRSVSWYQQTPGQGLQFLFEYFSETQRNKGNFPGRFSGRQFSNSRSEMNVSTLELGDSALYLCASSLVVQVSGANVLTFGAGSRLTVL.

The genes are TRBV5-6 and TRBJ1-6; D gene uncertain. Trimming removed 1 base from V and 8 bases from J, with 7 bases in between. The CDR3 spans 13 residues. The germline V gene encodes CDR1 SGHDT and CDR2 YYEEEE. The CDR3 region has the DNA TGTGCCAGCAGCTTGCCTACAGATTCACCCCTCCACTTT. Amino acid sequence: CASSLPTDSPLHF.

The chain couples TRBV6-5 to TRBJ1-6; a weak D match, TRBD1 (6 bases). The CDR3 totals 16 residues. The germline gives CDR1 MNHEY, CDR2 SVGAGI. V lost 0 bases and J 10 bases, leaving 16 bases between the germline ends. CDR3 sequence (DNA): TGTGCCAGCAGTTACTCCCCTGATGTCGGGGGCTCACCCCTCCACTTT. Residues: CASSYSPDVGGSPLHF.

This clone was detected many times. This rearrangement joins TRBV19 to TRBJ2-1, with 8 bases lining up with TRBD1. This CDR3 contains 13 residues. Per germline, CDR1 LNHDA and CDR2 SQIVND (reference sequence). The J segment lost 6 bases and the V segment lost 5 bases, leaving 3 bases of the junction unmatched. The CDR3 bases are TGTGCCAGTAGTCTGGGACAGGCCAATGAGCAGTTCTTC. As protein: CASSLGQANEQFF. Supplemented by reference TRBV19 and TRBJ2-1, the full variable domain reads DGGITQSPKYLFRKEGQNVTLSCEQNLNHDAMYWYRQDPGQGLRLIYYSQIVNDFQKGDIAEGYSVSREKKESFPLTVTSAQKNPTAFYLCASSLGQANEQFFGPGTRLTVL.

The gene calls are TRBV18 and TRBJ1-3; D is undetermined. The CDR3 loop spans 15 amino acids. CDR1 is KGHSH, CDR2 LQKENI, per germline. V was trimmed by 3 bases and J by 0 bases, leaving 9 bases between them. The chain's CDR3 is CASSPSQDSGNTIYF. The DNA of the CDR3 is TGTGCCAGCTCACCGAGTCAGGACTCTGGAAACACCATATATTTT.

The chain couples TRBV7-2 to TRBJ1-5; D is unclear. Trimming removed 1 base from V and 4 bases from J, with 8 bases in between. Germline-derived CDR1 and CDR2 are SGHTA and FQGNSA. The CDR3 covers 14 residues. As DNA, the CDR3 is TGTGCCAGCAGCTTAGAAGGTACGAATCAGCCCCAGCATTTT. Its protein product is CASSLEGTNQPQHF.

This clone has a single count. The chain joins TRBV18 to TRBJ2-3; possible D gene TRBD2, 5 bases. The length of the CDR3 is 15 residues. V gave up 0 bases and J gave up 0 bases, with 7 bases separating them. Looked up from germline, CDR1 is KGHSH and CDR2 is LQKENI. The CDR3 here is CASSPPPGSTDTQYF. CDR3 nucleotide sequence: TGTGCCAGCTCACCACCTCCGGGGAGCACAGATACGCAGTATTTT. Together with reference TRBV18 and TRBJ2-3, the CDR3 gives the full variable domain: NAGVMQNPRHLVRRRGQEARLRCSPMKGHSHVYWYRQLPEEGLKFMVYLQKENIIDESGMPKERFSAEFPKEGPSILRIQQVVRGDSAAYFCASSPPPGSTDTQYFGPGTRLTVL.

V usage is TRBV9 and J usage is TRBJ1-6; tentative D call: TRBD1 (5 bases). This CDR3 contains 15 residues. Germline lookup yields CDR1 SGDLS and CDR2 YYNGEE. V lost 7 bases, J lost 9 bases, and 20 bases lay in between. The chain's CDR3 is CASSPGGAAGSPLHF. In DNA form, the CDR3 reads TGTGCCAGCTCACCCGGTGGGGCCGCGGGTTCACCCCTCCACTTT.

Only a few counts were recorded for this clone. The chain uses TRBV7-2 and TRBJ1-5, with a tentative D call TRBD1 (6 bases). Germline V gene lookup returns CDR1 SGHTA and CDR2 FQGNSA. This CDR3 is built from 15 residues. Deletions cut 5 bases from V and 2 bases from J, with 13 bases between. The CDR3 here is CASSTTGFGNQPQHF. DNA of the CDR3: TGTGCCAGCAGCACCACAGGGTTCGGCAATCAGCCCCAGCATTTT.

The rearrangement joins TRBV5-1 to TRBJ2-1, with 7 nucleotides matching TRBD1. CDR3 length: 13 amino acids. Germline V gene data show CDR1 as SGHRS and CDR2 as YFSETQ. V lost 3 bases, J lost 5 bases, and 2 bases stayed unmatched. The CDR3 reads CASSWGQNNEQFF. Here the CDR3 DNA reads TGCGCCAGCAGCTGGGGACAGAACAATGAGCAGTTCTTC.

The rearrangement links TRBV30 to TRBJ1-2, with D unclear. Germline lookup yields CDR1 GTSNPN and CDR2 SVGIG (reference sequence). CDR3 length equals 11 residues. V lost 2 bases and J 4 bases, leaving 5 bases between the germline ends. The CDR3 bases are TGTGCCTGGAGTCGGAGCTATGGCTACACCTTC. Translated, it gives CAWSRSYGYTF. The whole variable domain, filled in from reference TRBV30 and TRBJ1-2, reads SQTIHQWPATLVQPVGSPLSLECTVEGTSNPNLYWYRQAAGRGLQLLFYSVGIGQISSEVPQNLSASRPQDRQFILSSKKLLLSDSGFYLCAWSRSYGYTFGSGTRLTVV.

This chain uses TRBV7-2 with TRBJ1-5, with D possibly being TRBD1 (5 bases). This CDR3 comprises 15 residues. Per germline, CDR1 SGHTA and CDR2 FQGNSA. The V end lost 1 base, the J end lost 6 bases, and 13 bases lay between the germline ends. The CDR3 protein is CASSLGQGISQPQHF. CDR3 DNA: TGTGCCAGCAGCTTAGGGCAGGGAATCAGTCAGCCCCAGCATTTT.

This chain uses TRBV6-5 with TRBJ2-7; D unresolved. This CDR3 has 15 amino acids. V was cut by 5 bases and J by 2 bases, with 16 bases left in between. Germline lookup yields CDR1 MNHEY and CDR2 SVGAGI. The CDR3 reads CASSTDPNRAYEQYF. DNA for the CDR3: TGTGCCAGCAGTACAGACCCGAATCGGGCCTACGAGCAGTACTTC.

This chain uses TRBV30 with TRBJ2-7; TRBD1 might be the D (6 bases). From germline, CDR1 is GTSNPN and CDR2 SVGIG (reference sequence). The length of the CDR3 is 12 residues. The ends were cut back, 3 bases at V and 5 bases at J, with 11 bases in the middle. The CDR3 nucleotides read TGTGCCTGGAGCCGGCAGGGGAACGAGCAGTACTTC. Its translation is CAWSRQGNEQYF.

V gene TRBV7-2 combines with J gene TRBJ2-5; D tentatively fits TRBD1 or TRBD2 (6 bases each). The CDR3 loop spans 16 amino acids. Germline values: CDR1 SGHTA, CDR2 FQGNSA. Trimming pared 1 base from V and 5 bases from J, leaving 17 bases between. The chain's CDR3 is CASSLDLGGAGETQYF. Written as DNA, the CDR3 is TGTGCCAGCAGCTTAGACCTGGGGGGCGCGGGGGAGACCCAGTACTTC.

Of note for this clone: The identical CDR3 is also encoded by other nucleotide sequences in the sample. V usage is TRBV7-9 and J usage is TRBJ2-7; no clear D gene. CDR3 size: 12 residues. Looked up from germline, CDR1 is SEHNR and CDR2 is FQNEAQ (reference sequence). Trimming removed 5 bases at V and 3 bases at J, with 8 bases between. CDR3 sequence: CASSPGGYEQYF. The CDR3 nucleotides are TGTGCCAGCAGCCCGGGCGGCTACGAGCAGTACTTC.

Regarding this clone: An end of the junction does not agree with germline; a read error may underlie this. The J gene is TRBJ2-2, the V gene TRBV9; 11 nucleotides align to TRBD1. Germline CDR1 and CDR2: SGDLS and YYNGEE. CDR3 length equals 15 residues. The CDR3 DNA reads as TGTGCCAGCAGTGACAGGACAGGGGGCGGCGGGGAGCTGTTCTTT. Protein product: CASSDRTGGGGELFF.